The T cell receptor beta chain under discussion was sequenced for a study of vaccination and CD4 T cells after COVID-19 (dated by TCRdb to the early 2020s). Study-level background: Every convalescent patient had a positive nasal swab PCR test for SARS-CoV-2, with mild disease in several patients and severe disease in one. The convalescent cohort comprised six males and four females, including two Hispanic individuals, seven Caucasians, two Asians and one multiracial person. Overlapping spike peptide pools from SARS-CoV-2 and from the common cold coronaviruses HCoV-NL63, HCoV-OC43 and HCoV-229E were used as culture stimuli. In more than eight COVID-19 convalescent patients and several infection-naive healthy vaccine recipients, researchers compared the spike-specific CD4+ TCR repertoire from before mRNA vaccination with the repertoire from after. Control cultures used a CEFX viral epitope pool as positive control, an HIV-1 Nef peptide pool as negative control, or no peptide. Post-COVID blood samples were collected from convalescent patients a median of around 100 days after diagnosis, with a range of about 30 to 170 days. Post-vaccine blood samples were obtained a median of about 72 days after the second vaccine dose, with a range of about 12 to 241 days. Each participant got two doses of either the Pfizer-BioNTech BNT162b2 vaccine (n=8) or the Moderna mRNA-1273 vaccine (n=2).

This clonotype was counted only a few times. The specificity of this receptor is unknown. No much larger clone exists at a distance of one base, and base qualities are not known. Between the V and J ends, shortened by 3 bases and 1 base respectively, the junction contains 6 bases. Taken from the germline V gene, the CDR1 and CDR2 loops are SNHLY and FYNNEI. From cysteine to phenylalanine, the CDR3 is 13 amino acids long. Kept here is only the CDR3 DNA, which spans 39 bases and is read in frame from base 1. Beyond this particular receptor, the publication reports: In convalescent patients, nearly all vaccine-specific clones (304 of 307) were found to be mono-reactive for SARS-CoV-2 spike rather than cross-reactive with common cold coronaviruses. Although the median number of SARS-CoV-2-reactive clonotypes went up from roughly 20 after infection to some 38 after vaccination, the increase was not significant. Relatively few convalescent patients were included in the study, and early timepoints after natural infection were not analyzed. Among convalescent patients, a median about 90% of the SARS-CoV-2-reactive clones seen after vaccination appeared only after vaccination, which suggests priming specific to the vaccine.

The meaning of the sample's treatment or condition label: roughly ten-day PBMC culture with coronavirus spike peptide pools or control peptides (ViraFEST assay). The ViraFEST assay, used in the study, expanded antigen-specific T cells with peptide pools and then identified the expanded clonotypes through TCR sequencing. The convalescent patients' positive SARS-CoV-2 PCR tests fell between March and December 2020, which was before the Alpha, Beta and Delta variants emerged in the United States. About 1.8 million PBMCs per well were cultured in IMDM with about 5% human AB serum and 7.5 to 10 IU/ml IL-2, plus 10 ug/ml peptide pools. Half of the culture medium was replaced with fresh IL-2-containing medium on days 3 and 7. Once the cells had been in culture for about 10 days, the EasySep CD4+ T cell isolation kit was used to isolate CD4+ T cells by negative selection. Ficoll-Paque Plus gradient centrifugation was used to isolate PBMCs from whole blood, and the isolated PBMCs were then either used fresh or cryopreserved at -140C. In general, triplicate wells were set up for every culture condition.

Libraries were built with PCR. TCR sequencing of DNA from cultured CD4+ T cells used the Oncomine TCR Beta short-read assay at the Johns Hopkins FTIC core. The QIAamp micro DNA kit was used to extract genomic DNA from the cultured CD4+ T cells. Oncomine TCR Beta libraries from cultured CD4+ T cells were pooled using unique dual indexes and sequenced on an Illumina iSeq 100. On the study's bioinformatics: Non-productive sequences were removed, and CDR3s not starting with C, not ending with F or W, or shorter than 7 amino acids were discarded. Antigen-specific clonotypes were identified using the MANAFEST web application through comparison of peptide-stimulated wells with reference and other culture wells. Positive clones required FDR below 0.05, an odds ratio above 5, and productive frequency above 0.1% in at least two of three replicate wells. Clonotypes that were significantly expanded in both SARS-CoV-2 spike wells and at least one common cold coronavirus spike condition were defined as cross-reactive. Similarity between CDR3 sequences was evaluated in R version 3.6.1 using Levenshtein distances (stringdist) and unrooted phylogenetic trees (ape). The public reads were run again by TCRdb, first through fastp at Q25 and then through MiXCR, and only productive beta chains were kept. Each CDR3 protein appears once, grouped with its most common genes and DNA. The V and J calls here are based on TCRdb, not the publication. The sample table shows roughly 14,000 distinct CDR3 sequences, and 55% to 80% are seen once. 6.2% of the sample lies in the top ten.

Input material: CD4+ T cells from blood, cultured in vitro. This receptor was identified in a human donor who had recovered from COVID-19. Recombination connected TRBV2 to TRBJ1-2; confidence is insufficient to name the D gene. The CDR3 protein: CASSDEDNYGYTF. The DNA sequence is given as TGTGCCAGCAGTGATGAGGATAACTATGGCTACACCTTC.